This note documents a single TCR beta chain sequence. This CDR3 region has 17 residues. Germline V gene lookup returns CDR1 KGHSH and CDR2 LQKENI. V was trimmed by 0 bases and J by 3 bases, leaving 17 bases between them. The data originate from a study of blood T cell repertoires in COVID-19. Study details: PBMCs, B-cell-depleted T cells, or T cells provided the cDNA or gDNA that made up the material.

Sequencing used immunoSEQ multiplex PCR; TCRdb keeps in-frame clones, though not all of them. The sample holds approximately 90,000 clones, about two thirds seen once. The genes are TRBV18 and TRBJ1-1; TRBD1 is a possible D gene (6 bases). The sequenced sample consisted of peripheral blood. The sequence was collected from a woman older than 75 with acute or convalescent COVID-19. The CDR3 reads CASSPPVGGGAYTEAFF. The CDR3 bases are TGTGCCAGCTCACCACCGGTAGGGGGGGGAGCCTACACTGAAGCTTTCTTT.